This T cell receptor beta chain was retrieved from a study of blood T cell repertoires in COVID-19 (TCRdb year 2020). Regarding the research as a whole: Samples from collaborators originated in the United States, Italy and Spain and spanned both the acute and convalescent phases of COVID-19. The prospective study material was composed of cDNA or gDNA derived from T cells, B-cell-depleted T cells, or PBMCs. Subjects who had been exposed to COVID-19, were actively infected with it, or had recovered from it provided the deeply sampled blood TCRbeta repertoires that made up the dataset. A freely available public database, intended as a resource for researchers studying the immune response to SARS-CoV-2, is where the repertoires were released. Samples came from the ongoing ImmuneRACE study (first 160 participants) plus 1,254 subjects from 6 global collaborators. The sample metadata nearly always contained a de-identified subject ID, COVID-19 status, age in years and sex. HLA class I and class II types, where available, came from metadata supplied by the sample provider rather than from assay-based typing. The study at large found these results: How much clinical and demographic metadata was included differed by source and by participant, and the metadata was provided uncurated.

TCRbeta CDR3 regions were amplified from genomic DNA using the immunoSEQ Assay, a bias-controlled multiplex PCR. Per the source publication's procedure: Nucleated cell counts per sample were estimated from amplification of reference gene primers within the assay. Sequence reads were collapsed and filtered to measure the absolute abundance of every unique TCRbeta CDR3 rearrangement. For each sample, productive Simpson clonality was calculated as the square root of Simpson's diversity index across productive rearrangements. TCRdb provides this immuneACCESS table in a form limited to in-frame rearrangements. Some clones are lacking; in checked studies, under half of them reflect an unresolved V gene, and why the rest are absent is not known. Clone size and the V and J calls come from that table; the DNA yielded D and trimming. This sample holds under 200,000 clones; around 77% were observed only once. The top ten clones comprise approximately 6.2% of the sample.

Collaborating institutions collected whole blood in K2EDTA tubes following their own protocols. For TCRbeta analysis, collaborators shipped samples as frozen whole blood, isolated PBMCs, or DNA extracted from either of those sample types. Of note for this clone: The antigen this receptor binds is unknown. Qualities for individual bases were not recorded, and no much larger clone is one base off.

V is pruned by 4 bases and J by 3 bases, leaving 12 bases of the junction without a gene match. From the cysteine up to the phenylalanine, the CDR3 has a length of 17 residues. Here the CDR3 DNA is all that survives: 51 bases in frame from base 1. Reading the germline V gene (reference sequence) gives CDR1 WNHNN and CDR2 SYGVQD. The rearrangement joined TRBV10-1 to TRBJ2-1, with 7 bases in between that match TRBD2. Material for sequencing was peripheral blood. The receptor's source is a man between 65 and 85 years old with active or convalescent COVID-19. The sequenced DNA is TGCGCCAGCAGTGGATCCCCGGGGGGAGGGAACTACAATGAGCAGTTCTTC. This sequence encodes CASSGSPGGGNYNEQFF.